The sequence of this T cell receptor (beta chain) was determined in a study of T cell responses to AZD1222 COVID-19 vaccine. Background on the study: Pooled in the analysis were second doses at about 4 or about 12 weeks.

Germline CDR1 reads SGHTA; CDR2 reads FQGNSA. The CDR3 has 14 amino acids. V lost 4 bases to trimming and J lost 2 bases, with 11 bases between them. Clones were sequenced by immunoSEQ multiplex PCR, and TCRdb holds only the in-frame ones, with some missing. The sample holds about 78,000 clones, nearly 85% seen once. The receptor was derived from an adult in good health. The chain carries TRBV7-2 and TRBJ1-2; no clear D. The specimen was peripheral blood, collected on day 0 of AZD1222 vaccination. CDR3 DNA: TGTGCCAGCAGCTCCTCGACTAAGAACTATGGCTACACCTTC. This codes for CASSSSTKNYGYTF.